The T cell receptor beta chain described here comes from a study of identical twins. V lost 5 bases and J lost 3, with 7 bases in between. The CDR3 covers 11 residues. The germline CDR1 and CDR2 sequences are DFQATT and SNEGSKA (reference sequence). As regards this clonotype: The antigen is undetermined.

TCRdb recomputed calls from the 5' RACE reads with MiXCR, one row per CDR3 protein. The table records more than 400,000 distinct CDR3 sequences, approximately 14% of them present only once. Study conclusions and caveats: Low generation probability was overrepresented in out-of-frame alpha sequences shared by twins.

The same sample was also studied in work on yellow fever vaccine responses in identical twins.

Sequencing was performed on CD4+ T cells sorted from blood. The V call is TRBV20-1, the J call TRBJ2-5; no reliable D call. The TCR was taken from a woman aged 18-29 years in good health. As DNA, the CDR3 is TGCAGTGCTGCTACAGAAGAGACCCAGTACTTC. Residues: CSAATEETQYF.